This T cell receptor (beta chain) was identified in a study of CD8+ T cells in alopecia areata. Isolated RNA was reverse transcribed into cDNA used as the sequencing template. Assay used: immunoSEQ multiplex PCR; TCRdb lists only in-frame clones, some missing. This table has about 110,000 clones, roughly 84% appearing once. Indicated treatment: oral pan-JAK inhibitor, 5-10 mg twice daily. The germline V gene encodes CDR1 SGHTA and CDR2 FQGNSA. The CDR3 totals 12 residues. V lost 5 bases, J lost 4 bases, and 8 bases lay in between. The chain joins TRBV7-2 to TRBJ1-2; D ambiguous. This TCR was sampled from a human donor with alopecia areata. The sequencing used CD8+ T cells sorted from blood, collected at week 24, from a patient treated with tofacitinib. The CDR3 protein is CASSLWSYGYTF. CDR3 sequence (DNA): TGTGCCAGCAGCCTCTGGAGCTATGGCTACACCTTC.